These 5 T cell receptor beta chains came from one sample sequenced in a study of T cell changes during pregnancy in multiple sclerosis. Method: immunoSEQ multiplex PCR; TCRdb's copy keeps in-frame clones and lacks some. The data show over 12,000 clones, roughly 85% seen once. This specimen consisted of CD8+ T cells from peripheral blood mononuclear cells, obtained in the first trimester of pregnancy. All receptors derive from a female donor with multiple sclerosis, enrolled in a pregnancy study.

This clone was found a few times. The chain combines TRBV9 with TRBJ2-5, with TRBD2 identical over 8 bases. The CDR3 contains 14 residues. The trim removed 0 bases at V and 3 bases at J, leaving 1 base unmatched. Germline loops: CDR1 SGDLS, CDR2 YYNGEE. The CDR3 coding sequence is TGTGCCAGCAGCGTAGGAGCGGGAGAAGAGACCCAGTACTTC. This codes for CASSVGAGEETQYF.

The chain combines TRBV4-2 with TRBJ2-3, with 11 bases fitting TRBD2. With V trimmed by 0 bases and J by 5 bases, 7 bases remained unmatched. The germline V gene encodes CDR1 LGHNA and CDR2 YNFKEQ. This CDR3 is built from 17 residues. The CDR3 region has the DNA TGTGCCAGCAGCCAAGATTTAGCGGGGGGGCAGAGAGATACGCAGTATTTT. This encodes CASSQDLAGGQRDTQYF.

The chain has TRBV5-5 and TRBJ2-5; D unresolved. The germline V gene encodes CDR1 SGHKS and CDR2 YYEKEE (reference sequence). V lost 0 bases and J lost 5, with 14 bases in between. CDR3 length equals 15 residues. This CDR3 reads CASSLGNALRETQYF. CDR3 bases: TGTGCCAGCAGCTTGGGCAATGCCCTTCGGGAGACCCAGTACTTC.

CDR3 coding DNA: TGTGCCATCAGTGAGGGGGTCGGAGGAGCCTACGAGCAGTACTTC. Translation gives CAISEGVGGAYEQYF. The rearrangement links TRBV10-3 to TRBJ2-7; weak D call: TRBD2 (5 bases). V was shortened by 2 bases and J by 2 bases, with 13 bases between the two germline ends. The germline CDR1 and CDR2 sequences are ENHRY and SYGVKD. The CDR3 length is 15 residues.

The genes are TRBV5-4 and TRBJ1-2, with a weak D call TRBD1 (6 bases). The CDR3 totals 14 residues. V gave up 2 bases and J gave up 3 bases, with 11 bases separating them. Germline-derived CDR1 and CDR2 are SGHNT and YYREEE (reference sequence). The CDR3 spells CASSFSGQYYGYTF. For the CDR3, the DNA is TGTGCCAGCAGCTTCAGCGGACAGTACTATGGCTACACCTTC.